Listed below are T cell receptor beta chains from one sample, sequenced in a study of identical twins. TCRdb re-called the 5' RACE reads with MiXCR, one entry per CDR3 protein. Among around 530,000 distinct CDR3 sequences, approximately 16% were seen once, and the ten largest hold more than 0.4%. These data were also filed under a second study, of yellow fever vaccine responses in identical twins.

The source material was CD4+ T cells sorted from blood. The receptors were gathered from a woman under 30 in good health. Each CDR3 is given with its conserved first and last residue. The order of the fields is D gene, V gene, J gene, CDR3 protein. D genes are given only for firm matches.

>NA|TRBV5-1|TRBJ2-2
CASTPAGGKNTGELFF
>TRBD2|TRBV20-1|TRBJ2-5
CSASRSTSGAQETQYF
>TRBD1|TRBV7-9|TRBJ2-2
CASSRWTGGAGELFF
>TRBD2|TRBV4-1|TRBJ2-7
CASSQVLAGLTYEQYF
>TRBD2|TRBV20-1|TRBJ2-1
CSANSGITGNEQFF
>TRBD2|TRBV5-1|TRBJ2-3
CASSTGPPSGRTDTQYF
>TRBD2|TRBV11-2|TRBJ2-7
CASSKREGLYEQYF
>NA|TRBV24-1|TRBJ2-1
CATSDLGYNEQFF
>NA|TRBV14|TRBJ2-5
CASSQVRGPHQETQYF
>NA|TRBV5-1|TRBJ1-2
CASSSGHYGYTF
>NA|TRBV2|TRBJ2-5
CASVLGQTQYF
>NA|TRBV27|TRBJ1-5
CASSPQAGGNQPQHF
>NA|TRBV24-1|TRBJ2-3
CATSEPPGDPHTDTQYF
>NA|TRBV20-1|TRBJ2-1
CSADADSNEQFF
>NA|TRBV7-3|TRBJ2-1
CASSLMPAAGNEQFF
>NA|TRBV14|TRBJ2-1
CASSREYWWGNEQFF
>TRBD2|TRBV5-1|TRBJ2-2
CASSFYGTSGVTGELFF
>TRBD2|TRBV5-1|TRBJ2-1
CASSSTPASGSHDEQFF
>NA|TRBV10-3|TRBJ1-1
CAISESAPRGTEAFF
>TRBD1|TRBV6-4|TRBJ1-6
CASSEGGQRHSPLHF
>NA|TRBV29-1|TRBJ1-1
CSVEMGLNTEAFF
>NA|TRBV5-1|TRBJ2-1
CASSVTLPDNEQFF
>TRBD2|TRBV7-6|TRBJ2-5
CASSLVGAGGPGETQYF
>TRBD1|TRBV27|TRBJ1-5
CASSTHRGGNQPQHF
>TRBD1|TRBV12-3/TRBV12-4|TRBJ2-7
CASSLNSGTGGVEQYF
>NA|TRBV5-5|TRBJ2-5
CASSPRSFQETQYF
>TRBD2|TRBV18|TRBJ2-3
CASSPGLAGQETDTQYF
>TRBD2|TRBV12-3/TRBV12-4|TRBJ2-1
CASSRTSGGAVEQFF
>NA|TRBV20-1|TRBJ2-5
CSARGPTFQETQYF
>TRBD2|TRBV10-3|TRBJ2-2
CAISTGLAGGTGELFF
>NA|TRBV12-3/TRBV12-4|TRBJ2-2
CAVTTGLNTGELFF
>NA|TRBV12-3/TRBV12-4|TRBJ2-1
CASTKGDNEQFF
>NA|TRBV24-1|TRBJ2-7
CATSGDSSYEQYF
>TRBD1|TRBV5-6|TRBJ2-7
CASSTGPGGNEQYF
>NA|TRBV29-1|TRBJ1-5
CSVGGSENQPQHF
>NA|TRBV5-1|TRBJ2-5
CASSFSTQETQYF
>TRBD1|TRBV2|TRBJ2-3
CASSAGTGVTDTQYF
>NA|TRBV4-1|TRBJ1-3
CASSWGGQYLSQNTIYF
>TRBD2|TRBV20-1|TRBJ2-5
CSARDVGGVNQETQYF
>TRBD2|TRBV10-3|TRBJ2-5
CAISESGGSSETQYF
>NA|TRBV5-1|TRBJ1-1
CASSSTTQNTEAFF
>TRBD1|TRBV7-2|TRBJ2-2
CASSKETGYGELFF
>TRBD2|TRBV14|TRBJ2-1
CASSRGLAGWAEQFF
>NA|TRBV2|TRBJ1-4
CASTRETNEKLFF
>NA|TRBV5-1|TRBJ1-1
CASSLVQGGWNTEAFF
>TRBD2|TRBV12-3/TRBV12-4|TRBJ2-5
CASSLVWGGETQYF
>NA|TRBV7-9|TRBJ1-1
CASSLAVLGGTDTEAFF
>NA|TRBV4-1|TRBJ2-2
CASSLLGAGPATGELFF
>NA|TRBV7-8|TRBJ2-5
CASSLGSVRVRLRETQYF